This T cell receptor beta chain came from a study of T cell repertoires in cytomegalovirus infection. Study details: Matching HLA type and CMV infection were both indicated by public TCR beta signatures.

Trimming pared 2 bases from V and 7 bases from J, leaving 18 bases between. The CDR3 runs 16 residues. The germline V gene encodes CDR1 MGHDK and CDR2 SYGVNS. TCRdb processed the reads anew with MiXCR; each CDR3 protein has one entry. The table has 55,000 to 70,000 distinct CDR3 sequences, 20% to 25% seen once. On this clonotype: Its antigen is not identified.

This TCR came from a human donor in good health (CMV status not recorded). Some clones in this sample may be carry-over from other donors' samples. Specimen: PBMCs, sequenced either directly or after in vitro stimulation (not recorded which). V is TRBV25-1 and J is TRBJ2-1; D unclear. The CDR3 sequence is CASSETALIPRNEQFF. For the CDR3, the DNA is TGTGCCAGCAGTGAAACAGCGCTGATCCCGAGGAATGAGCAGTTCTTC.